The clone carrying this T cell receptor beta chain came up many times. What it binds is not known. The data stem from a study of CD8 T cells in ankylosing spondylitis. Overall study results and limits: According to the report, clones linked to the disease were significantly enriched in matched synovial fluid samples taken from ankylosing spondylitis patients. Several highly homologous variants made up a TCR beta motif, and this motif appeared characteristic of ankylosing spondylitis blood.

TCR beta libraries were made by quantitative 5'-RACE with molecular barcodes. TCRdb ran MiXCR on the 5' RACE reads and lists one entry per CDR3 protein. The repertoire consists of 750,000 to 850,000 distinct CDR3 sequences, with roughly 10% occurring once and the leading ten covering 0.51%. This clonotype was obtained from a male donor with ankylosing spondylitis. Sequencing was done on a sample of blood, either unsorted or a sorted T cell fraction (not recorded which).

The CDR3: CASSQVEAVADSTDTQYF. CDR3 bases: TGCGCCAGCAGCCAAGTAGAGGCAGTAGCGGATAGCACAGATACGCAGTATTTT. This chain links TRBV4-3 with TRBJ2-3; possibly TRBD2 for D (6 bases). Germline V gene data show CDR1 as LGHNA and CDR2 as YSLEER. V was trimmed by 1 base and J by 0 bases, leaving 17 bases between them. The CDR3 is made up of 18 amino acids.